The 15 T cell receptor beta chains below all came from one sample that was sequenced in a study of blood T cells in healthy people across ages (dated by TCRdb to the mid-2010s). Libraries were made using 5' RACE. TCRdb records Illumina HiSeq 2500 as the sequencer. The second PCR ran for roughly 7 to 12 cycles and used a J-beta primer mix along with a sample-barcoded 5' primer. TCRdb trimmed public reads at Q25 via fastp, called clones via MiXCR and kept in-frame beta chains. Rows matching on CDR3 protein sequence are summarized as one entry with the most common DNA and genes. The table for this sample lists around 970,000 distinct CDR3 sequences; around 54% of them were counted only once. About 22% of the sample is in the top ten clones. Sequenced input: blood. The receptors were sampled from a woman aged 60-75 years in good health.

This chain links TRBV4-3 with TRBJ2-7; D is uncertain. Trimming left V 4 bases short and J 3 bases short, with 10 bases between. CDR1 and CDR2 from the germline V gene are LGHNA and YSLEER. CDR3 size: 13 residues. The CDR3 loop reads CASSPFMSYEQYF. As DNA, the CDR3 is TGCGCCAGCAGCCCATTCATGAGCTACGAGCAGTACTTC.

The rearrangement links TRBV20-1 to TRBJ2-1; 9 bases are a match to TRBD1. This CDR3 is 15 amino acids long. V lost 5 bases, J lost 3 bases, and 8 bases stayed unmatched. Germline-derived CDR1 and CDR2 are DFQATT and SNEGSKA (reference sequence). DNA of the CDR3: TGCAGTGCTCGGGGGACAGGGCGGTTCTACAATGAGCAGTTCTTC. Translated: CSARGTGRFYNEQFF.

The rearrangement uses TRBV29-1 and TRBJ2-7; D is ambiguous. From germline, CDR1 is SQVTM and CDR2 ANQGSEA. The V and J ends lost 3 bases and 0 bases respectively, with 15 bases between them. The CDR3 runs 15 residues. This chain's CDR3 is CSVDFLDGSSYEQYF. The CDR3 region has the DNA TGCAGCGTTGACTTCCTGGACGGAAGCTCCTACGAGCAGTACTTC.

This clonotype was seen more than once but under ten times. The rearrangement links TRBV4-3 to TRBJ2-6, with 8 nucleotides matching TRBD1. This CDR3 contains 18 residues. The germline V gene encodes CDR1 LGHNA and CDR2 YSLEER. Unmatched junction bases numbered 8, after V lost 2 bases and J lost 2 bases. The CDR3 DNA reads TGCGCCAGCAGCCAAACAGGACAGGGCATTCCTGGGGCCAACGTCCTGACTTTC. It specifies CASSQTGQGIPGANVLTF.

This clonotype showed up just a few times. J is TRBJ2-5 and V is TRBV18; D call uncertain. V was clipped by 4 bases and J by 2 bases, with 8 bases between them. Germline V gives CDR1 KGHSH, CDR2 LQKENI. The CDR3 runs 13 residues. The DNA for the CDR3 is TGTGCCAGCTCACTGACAAAGCAAGAGACCCAGTACTTC. Translated, it gives CASSLTKQETQYF.

This clonotype was seen a few times. The chain joins TRBV6-1 to TRBJ2-1, with D possibly matching TRBD1 (6 bases). Germline V gene data show CDR1 as MNHNS and CDR2 as SASEGT. V lost 9 bases, J lost 8 bases, and 11 bases lay in between. The CDR3 is made up of 11 amino acids. As DNA, the CDR3 is TGTGCCAGTTCAGGGGTGTATGAGCAGTTCTTC. Amino acids: CASSGVYEQFF.

The chain employs TRBV4-3 and TRBJ1-4; 7 bases line up with TRBD1. CDR1 is LGHNA and CDR2 is YSLEER in the germline V gene. After removal of 4 bases from V and 10 bases from J, the junction contained 12 bases not matched to a gene. This CDR3 region has 15 residues. Here the CDR3 DNA reads TGCGCCAGCAGCCGTGGGACAGTTTGGAGTGCAAAACTGTTTTTT. Translation: CASSRGTVWSAKLFF.

This chain connects TRBV7-6 to TRBJ2-3; D could derive from TRBD1 or TRBD2 (5 bases each). The germline V gene has CDR1 SGHVS and CDR2 FNYEAQ. Deletions cut 0 bases from V and 0 bases from J, with 19 bases between. The CDR3 extends over 19 amino acids. DNA of the CDR3: TGTGCCAGCAGCTTAGCGCCTTGGGGCGAAGGGAGCAGCACAGATACGCAGTATTTT. This encodes CASSLAPWGEGSSTDTQYF.

This chain joins TRBV7-2 and TRBJ2-4; 7 nucleotides match TRBD2. CDR3 length: 16 amino acids. V lost 3 bases to trimming and J lost 0 bases; unmatched junction nucleotides: 5. Per the germline V gene, CDR1 is SGHTA and CDR2 is FQGNSA. CDR3 loop: CASSFGSGLAKNIQYF. CDR3 in DNA: TGTGCCAGCAGCTTTGGTAGCGGGTTAGCCAAAAACATTCAGTACTTC.

The sample holds a few counts of this clonotype. The chain carries TRBV29-1 and TRBJ1-4; possible D gene TRBD1, 6 bases. Germline values: CDR1 SQVTM, CDR2 ANQGSEA. The V end lost 4 bases, the J end lost 3 bases, and 12 bases lay between the germline ends. The CDR3 is 14 residues long. CDR3 residues: CSVGQGGANEKLFF. The CDR3 DNA reads as TGCAGCGTTGGCCAAGGGGGAGCTAATGAAAAACTGTTTTTT.

This clonotype was seen a handful of times. This chain joins TRBV20-1 and TRBJ2-3; a weak D match, TRBD2 (6 bases). V was shortened by 1 base and J by 4 bases, with 21 bases between the two germline ends. The CDR3 is made up of 17 amino acids. CDR1 and CDR2 from the germline V gene are DFQATT and SNEGSKA (reference sequence). CDR3 nucleotides: TGCAGTGCTAGAGGGAGTTTCGGGAGCGAGGTGGCAGATACGCAGTATTTT. Translation gives CSARGSFGSEVADTQYF.

The chain employs TRBV4-1 and TRBJ1-1; possible D gene TRBD1, 5 bases. Germline lookup yields CDR1 MGHRA and CDR2 YSYEKL. The CDR3 runs to 12 residues. Deletions cut 6 bases from V and 4 bases from J, with 9 bases between. The CDR3 DNA is TGCGCCAGCAGGGACGGGGCCACTGAAGCTTTCTTT. It yields the protein CASRDGATEAFF.

Concerning this clonotype itself: The junction departs from germline at one end; a sequencing error may be responsible. V and J are TRBV12-3 or TRBV12-4 and TRBJ2-1; D is perhaps TRBD1 (6 bases). This CDR3 region has 16 residues. The CDR3 loop reads CASSRGHPSPYKEQFF. The CDR3 DNA reads as TGTGCCAGCAGCCGGGGACACCCAAGCCCATACAAGGAGCAGTTCTTC.

The chain joins TRBV5-1 to TRBJ2-7; TRBD1 might be the D (6 bases). This CDR3 has 14 amino acids. Trimming shortened V by 1 base and J by 6 bases, and 14 bases separated the two germline ends. From germline, CDR1 is SGHRS and CDR2 YFSETQ. The CDR3 DNA is TGCGCCAGCAGCTTGAATGGACAGAGCGGCGAGCAGTACTTC. Protein product: CASSLNGQSGEQYF.

This clonotype was seen more than once but under ten times. V usage is TRBV5-1 and J usage is TRBJ2-1; 8 positions agree with TRBD1. The CDR3 is 15 residues long. Trimming at V came to 4 bases and at J to 5 bases, leaving 8 bases not matched to a gene. Germline V gene data show CDR1 as SGHRS and CDR2 as YFSETQ. The CDR3 sequence is CASSPEAGGNNEQFF. The CDR3 DNA is TGCGCCAGCAGCCCGGAGGCAGGGGGCAACAATGAGCAGTTCTTC.